This entry lists 19 T cell receptor beta chains sequenced from one sample in a study of T cell changes during pregnancy in multiple sclerosis. Profiling relied on immunoSEQ multiplex PCR, and the TCRdb table lists in-frame clones only, not all of them. Of 70,000 to 90,000 clones in the sample, 93% are singletons; the top ten hold about 0.8%. Sequences were derived from peripheral blood, sampled in the second trimester of pregnancy. All receptors come from a female donor in good health, enrolled as a control in a pregnancy study.

V and J are TRBV7-2 and TRBJ2-7, with 11 bases identical to TRBD2. Germline V gene lookup returns CDR1 SGHTA and CDR2 FQGNSA. The CDR3 extends over 13 amino acids. Unmatched junction bases numbered 3, after V lost 5 bases and J lost 6 bases. The CDR3 region is CASSPGTSGEQYF. For the CDR3, the DNA is TGTGCCAGCAGCCCCGGGACTAGCGGCGAGCAGTACTTC.

The chain carries TRBV10-1 and TRBJ2-1; 9 nucleotides align to TRBD2. V was clipped by 6 bases and J by 0 bases; unmatched bases: 15. This CDR3 contains 19 residues. Germline loops: CDR1 WNHNN, CDR2 SYGVQD (reference sequence). This chain's CDR3 is CASSPSSLAGSSSYNEQFF. CDR3 coding DNA: TGCGCCAGCAGCCCCTCAAGTCTAGCGGGGTCTAGCTCCTACAATGAGCAGTTCTTC.

CDR3 nucleotides: TGTGCCAGCCGGCTTAGCGGGGGAGACACAGATACGCAGTATTTT. Its protein is CASRLSGGDTDTQYF. The chain uses TRBV2 and TRBJ2-3, with 9 bases lining up with TRBD2. The V and J ends lost 8 bases and 2 bases, in that order; junction bases with no gene match: 8. Germline CDR1 and CDR2: SNHLY and FYNNEI. The CDR3 runs 15 residues.

This clone came up once. One end of the junction varies from germline; a read error may be responsible. The chain employs TRBV5-1 and TRBJ1-2, with D possibly matching TRBD1 (6 bases). CDR1 SGHRS and CDR2 YFSETQ come from the germline V gene. The CDR3 spans 12 residues. The CDR3 protein is CASSWDNFQPLF. CDR3 bases: TGCGCCAGCAGCTGGGACAATTTTCAACCCCTCTTC.

This clone was observed a few times. V usage is TRBV4-3 and J usage is TRBJ2-6; D possibly corresponds to TRBD1 (6 bases). V dropped 0 bases and J dropped 4 bases, with 10 bases sitting between them. From germline, CDR1 is LGHNA and CDR2 YSLEER. The CDR3 covers 16 residues. The CDR3 region is CASSQDQGTGANVLTF. In DNA form, the CDR3 reads TGCGCCAGCAGCCAAGACCAGGGGACCGGGGCCAACGTCCTGACTTTC.

The chain employs TRBV27 and TRBJ1-2, with TRBD1 matching 9 bases. Germline V gene data show CDR1 as MNHEY and CDR2 as SMNVEV (reference sequence). The V and J ends lost 5 bases and 3 bases, in that order; junction bases with no gene match: 7. This CDR3 has 15 residues. The CDR3 DNA reads as TGTGCCAGCAGTACAGGGACAGGGCCTTACTATGGCTACACCTTC. Translating it yields CASSTGTGPYYGYTF.

The chain combines TRBV7-6 with TRBJ2-5; 13 positions match TRBD2. Germline V gene lookup returns CDR1 SGHVS and CDR2 FNYEAQ. V was pared by 4 bases and J by 4 bases, with 9 bases of the junction left unmatched. This CDR3 comprises 17 residues. The CDR3 DNA reads TGTGCCAGCAGCTACGGACTAGCGGGGGACCCCAGAGAGACCCAGTACTTC. Protein: CASSYGLAGDPRETQYF.

The rearrangement joins TRBV7-2 to TRBJ2-7; the D gene is possibly TRBD1 (5 bases). The CDR3 has 14 residues. The germline V and J ends were trimmed by 3 bases and 2 bases, with 11 bases remaining between them. Germline V gives CDR1 SGHTA, CDR2 FQGNSA. CDR3 residues: CASSLKSGTYEQYF. The CDR3 nucleotides are TGTGCCAGCAGCTTGAAGTCAGGGACCTACGAGCAGTACTTC.

The genes are TRBV10-3 and TRBJ1-1; 7 positions agree with TRBD1. The CDR3 extends over 14 amino acids. Germline V gene data show CDR1 as ENHRY and CDR2 as SYGVKD. V shed 3 bases and J 3 bases; nucleotides not matched to a gene: 4. CDR3 amino acids: CAISEKGADTEAFF. The CDR3 nucleotides are TGTGCCATCAGTGAAAAGGGGGCGGACACTGAAGCTTTCTTT.

The table lists this clone with a count of one. The chain employs TRBV18 and TRBJ1-4; TRBD1 matches at 7 bases. The length of the CDR3 is 16 residues. The J segment lost 5 bases and the V segment lost 3 bases, leaving 9 bases of the junction unmatched. Per the germline V gene, CDR1 is KGHSH and CDR2 is LQKENI. For the CDR3, the DNA is TGTGCCAGCTCACCCATACCGGGACAGCTAAATGAAAAACTGTTTTTT. Translated, it gives CASSPIPGQLNEKLFF.

The count of this clone is one. The identical CDR3 is also encoded by other nucleotide sequences in the sample. The V and J genes are TRBV7-2 and TRBJ2-5; 11 bases map to TRBD2. The CDR3 extends over 16 amino acids. V shed 1 base, J shed 2 bases, and the junction held 3 bases outside the gene matches. Germline V gene sequence: CDR1 SGHTA, CDR2 FQGNSA. The CDR3 DNA reads TGTGCCAGCAGCTTAGGGCTAGCGGGGGGACAAGAGACCCAGTACTTC. Translation gives CASSLGLAGGQETQYF. The complete variable domain, with remaining parts taken from reference TRBV7-2 and TRBJ2-5, reads GAGVSQSPSNKVTEKGKDVELRCDPISGHTALYWYRQSLGQGLEFLIYFQGNSAPDKSGLPSDRFSAERTGGSVSTLTIQRTQQEDSAVYLCASSLGLAGGQETQYFGPGTRLLVL.

The chain is built from TRBV10-2 and TRBJ2-7; 7 bases match TRBD2. Trimming took 0 bases from V and 2 from J; bases not matched to a gene: 7. This CDR3 contains 16 residues. The germline CDR1 and CDR2 sequences are WSHSY and SAAADI. The CDR3 sequence is CASSESYPAGPYEQYF. The CDR3 region has the DNA TGCGCCAGCAGTGAGTCATATCCAGCGGGGCCCTACGAGCAGTACTTC.

The rearrangement uses TRBV18 and TRBJ2-5; D may be TRBD1 (6 bases). CDR3 size: 15 residues. Germline V gene sequence: CDR1 KGHSH, CDR2 LQKENI. V lost 1 base and J lost 1, with 10 bases in between. The CDR3 reads CASSPLVGGQETQYF. DNA for the CDR3: TGTGCCAGCTCACCACTAGTAGGGGGCCAAGAGACCCAGTACTTC.

J is TRBJ2-4 and V is TRBV25-1; 10 bases agree with TRBD1. This CDR3 has 16 residues. Trimming took 1 base from V and 4 from J; bases not matched to a gene: 4. Germline lookup yields CDR1 MGHDK and CDR2 SYGVNS. The DNA for the CDR3 is TGTGCCAGCAGTGAATTGGGGGACAGGGGAAAAAACATTCAGTACTTC. This translates into CASSELGDRGKNIQYF.

The genes are TRBV7-7 and TRBJ2-1; weak D call: TRBD1 (6 bases). Germline V gene data show CDR1 as SSHAT and CDR2 as FNYEAQ (reference sequence). V lost 5 bases to trimming and J lost 5 bases, with 10 bases between them. The CDR3 extends over 13 amino acids. CDR3 residues: CASSPNRDNEQFF. For the CDR3, the DNA is TGTGCCAGCAGCCCCAACAGGGACAATGAGCAGTTCTTC.

V and J are TRBV6-5 and TRBJ2-7; D unclear. Trimming took 6 bases from V and 0 from J, leaving 12 bases between them. Looked up from germline, CDR1 is MNHEY and CDR2 is SVGAGI. This CDR3 spans 14 amino acids. Here the CDR3 DNA reads TGTGCCAGCAGCCTGACACGCGTCTCCTACGAGCAGTACTTC. Its protein product is CASSLTRVSYEQYF.

The chain joins TRBV9 to TRBJ2-1; a possible D gene is TRBD1 (5 bases). Trimming stripped 4 bases from V and 5 bases from J, with 13 bases between. CDR1 SGDLS and CDR2 YYNGEE come from the germline V gene. The CDR3 consists of 14 residues. CDR3 bases: TGTGCCAGCAGCAAAGGGGAACTTCACAATGAGCAGTTCTTC. Protein sequence: CASSKGELHNEQFF.

The V gene is TRBV5-6, the J gene TRBJ1-2; 7 bases fit TRBD1. Germline CDR1 is SGHDT and CDR2 is YYEEEE. The CDR3 length is 13 residues. After removal of 2 bases from V and 6 bases from J, the junction contained 4 bases not matched to a gene. In DNA, the CDR3 is TGTGCCAGCAGCTTAACGACAGGGCATGGCTACACCTTC. Protein sequence: CASSLTTGHGYTF.

CDR3 sequence: CASSLSSGGYGYTF. The CDR3 bases are TGCGCCAGCAGCTTATCATCAGGGGGCTATGGCTACACCTTC. The chain carries TRBV5-1 and TRBJ1-2; 7 nucleotides line up with TRBD1. The CDR3 covers 14 residues. The junction had 5 bases not matched to a gene; V was cut back by 2 bases and J by 4 bases. CDR1 and CDR2 (germline): SGHRS, YFSETQ.